This T cell receptor (beta chain) was retrieved from a study of CD8 T cells in Susac syndrome (dated by TCRdb to about 2019). Background for the entire study: Repertoire sequencing was used to test whether CD8+ T cell activation and differentiation in Susac syndrome was antigen driven. The investigation overall reported the following: The number of individuals in the TCR sequencing and HLA analysis was acknowledged as relatively small.

The CDR3 runs 15 amino acids, cysteine and phenylalanine included. Only the CDR3 portion is preserved as DNA: 45 bases, with reading frame beginning at the first base. At the junction V is shortened by 8 bases and J by 1 base; bases outside the gene matches: 9. For CDR1 and CDR2, the germline V gene (reference sequence) lists LNHDA and SQIVND. Peripheral blood CD8+ and CD4+ T cells from healthy donors, Susac syndrome patients and multiple sclerosis patients were profiled using high-throughput TCR beta sequencing. The multiple sclerosis controls were treatment-naive patients whose relapsing-remitting disease, either stable or active, fulfilled the revised McDonald criteria. Bulk CD8+ and CD4+ T cells were purified magnetically by negative isolation, whereas CD8+ TEMRA cells were enriched by FACS. Blood was collected in EDTA tubes and processed within 24 hours, with PBMCs isolated through density gradient centrifugation. PBMCs intended for TCR sequencing were cryopreserved in liquid nitrogen and were subsequently thawed in a 37 degrees C water bath. A purity of at least 90% was achieved for sorted or isolated CD4+, CD8+ and CD8+ TEMRA cells.

Remarks on this clonotype: What antigen it recognizes has not been identified. No base qualities exist here, and no much larger clone lies one base off it.

RNA was extracted with the RNeasy kit and roughly 0.45 to 1 ug was reverse transcribed using random hexamers. The immunoSEQ multiplex PCR assay, covering 54 Vbeta and 13 Jbeta segments, was used to amplify TCR beta CDR3 regions. Bias from PCR amplification was corrected by using a synthetic template baseline for primer optimization and for computational correction. As for the authors' bioinformatics: Reads were assigned to V, D and J genes according to IMGT and analyzed in immunoSEQ Analyzer, with only productive sequences retained. To calculate clonality, Shannon entropy was normalized by log2 of the number of productive unique sequences and then subtracted from one. For each patient and control, public and private clones were evaluated among the 100 most prevalent clones. Clones were defined as Susac-specific if absent from the healthy and MS cohorts, from around 1,000 published viral clones and from other ImmuneACCESS disease sequences. The public reads were reanalyzed by TCRdb: fastp trimming at Q25, MiXCR alignment, in-frame beta chains only. Entries are consolidated by CDR3 protein sequence, retaining the most common genes and DNA. The V and J calls and clone size are TCRdb's, not the authors'. The sample table contains 300,000 or so distinct CDR3 sequences; only one count was recorded for around 90% of them. Over 0.05% of the sample belongs to the ten largest clones.

The chain is assembled from TRBV19 and TRBJ1-1, with 8 bases matching TRBD1. The sample comprised CD4+ T cells from PBMCs. The receptor's source is a human donor with multiple sclerosis. The DNA is as follows: TGTGCCAGTCTAGCCCCCGGGACAGGGAACACTGAAGCTTTCTTT. The encoded protein is CASLAPGTGNTEAFF.